Below are 8 T cell receptor beta chains sequenced from a single sample in a study of control samples from healthy donors and cancer patients. Data came from immunoSEQ multiplex PCR; TCRdb stores just in-frame clones and leaves some out. The repertoire holds approximately 70,000 clones, with 87% as singletons. The sequenced material came from blood. The source of these receptors is a woman between 45 and 60 years old in good health.

CDR3 nucleotides: TGTGCCAGCAGTCAAAGACAGGGGGGCGAGCAGTACTTC. Amino acid sequence: CASSQRQGGEQYF. The rearrangement joins TRBV7-3 to TRBJ2-7, with 9 bases lining up with TRBD1. The CDR3 runs 13 residues. Germline V lookup: CDR1 SGHTA, CDR2 FQGTGA. V shed 6 bases and J 6 bases; nucleotides not matched to a gene: 6.

CDR3 sequence: CASATRGRGYTF. The CDR3 DNA reads TGTGCCAGCGCCACCAGGGGGCGAGGCTACACCTTC. The chain carries TRBV3-1 (or the pseudogene TRBV3-2) and TRBJ1-2; TRBD1 matches at 8 bases. CDR1 and CDR2 from the germline V gene are LGHDT and YNNKEL (reference sequence). There are 12 residues in the CDR3. The ends lost 8 bases at V and 8 bases at J; junction bases unmatched: 7.

The rearrangement uses TRBV28 and TRBJ2-3; D gene ambiguous. The CDR3 covers 14 residues. Trimming pared 2 bases from V and 2 bases from J, leaving 8 bases between. The germline V gene encodes CDR1 MDHEN and CDR2 SYDVKM. CDR3 amino acids: CASSLAQNTDTQYF. CDR3 coding DNA: TGTGCCAGCAGTTTAGCCCAGAACACAGATACGCAGTATTTT.

The rearrangement joins TRBV6-5 to TRBJ1-4; 8 positions match TRBD1. The CDR3 is made up of 13 amino acids. The V and J ends lost 9 bases and 8 bases, in that order; junction bases with no gene match: 8. CDR1 is MNHEY and CDR2 is SVGAGI in the germline V gene. The CDR3 bases are TGTGCCAGTCAACAGGACAGGGCGGAAAAACTGTTTTTT. It codes for CASQQDRAEKLFF.

This clone was seen once. In the same sample, other DNA sequences code for this CDR3. V gene TRBV5-1 combines with J gene TRBJ2-3; the D is unclear. V gave up 0 bases and J gave up 2 bases, with 7 bases separating them. The germline CDR1 and CDR2 sequences are SGHRS and YFSETQ. This CDR3 is built from 14 residues. The CDR3 is CASSLGGYTDTQYF. CDR3 DNA: TGCGCCAGCAGCTTGGGGGGTTACACAGATACGCAGTATTTT.

V is TRBV9 and J is TRBJ1-2; TRBD1 matches 10 bases. V lost 3 bases, J lost 2 bases, and 1 base stayed unmatched. This CDR3 spans 14 amino acids. The germline V gene has CDR1 SGDLS and CDR2 YYNGEE. The CDR3 loop reads CASSGQGANYGYTF. As DNA, the CDR3 is TGTGCCAGCAGCGGACAGGGGGCCAACTATGGCTACACCTTC.

This clone was recorded a few times. V is TRBV7-2 and J is TRBJ2-1; 7 bases align to TRBD2. V lost 4 bases and J lost 9; bases outside the gene matches: 12. Germline lookup yields CDR1 SGHTA and CDR2 FQGNSA. CDR3 length: 15 residues. The CDR3 region has the DNA TGTGCCAGCAGCTCCTTAGTGGGGGGGGTTGGTGAGCAGTTCTTC. Its protein is CASSSLVGGVGEQFF.

The gene calls are TRBV18 and TRBJ2-1; D might be TRBD2 (6 bases). The ends were cut back, 3 bases at V and 2 bases at J, with 17 bases in the middle. CDR3 size: 17 residues. Germline V gene data show CDR1 as KGHSH and CDR2 as LQKENI. The CDR3 DNA reads as TGTGCCAGCTCACCCTCTGGGAGGTCAGGCGCCTACAATGAGCAGTTCTTC. Its protein product is CASSPSGRSGAYNEQFF.